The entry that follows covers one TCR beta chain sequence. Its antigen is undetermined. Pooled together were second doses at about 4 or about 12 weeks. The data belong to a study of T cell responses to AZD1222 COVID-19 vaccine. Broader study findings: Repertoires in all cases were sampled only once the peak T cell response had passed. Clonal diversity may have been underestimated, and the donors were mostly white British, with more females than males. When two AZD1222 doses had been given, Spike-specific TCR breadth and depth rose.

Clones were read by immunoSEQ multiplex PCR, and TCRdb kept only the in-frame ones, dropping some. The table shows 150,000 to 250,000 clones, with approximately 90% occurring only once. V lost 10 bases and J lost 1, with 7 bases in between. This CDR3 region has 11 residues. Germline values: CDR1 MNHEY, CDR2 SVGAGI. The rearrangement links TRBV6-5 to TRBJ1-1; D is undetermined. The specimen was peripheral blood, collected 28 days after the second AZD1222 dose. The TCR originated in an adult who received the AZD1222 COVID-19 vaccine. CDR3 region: CATGRNTEAFF. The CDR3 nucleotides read TGTGCCACGGGGAGGAACACTGAAGCTTTCTTT.